Listed here is a single T cell receptor beta chain. In this sample, this clone turned up a few times. This receptor's antigen is unknown. The sample holds no much larger clone one base away, and base qualities are not on file. This specimen comes from a study of cytomegalovirus exposure and HLA in healthy donors (dated by TCRdb to 2016 to 2017). Study-wide context: In an earlier analysis of about 560 of the donors, 276 Gb of sequence data and 120 million or so unique TCR beta sequences from 150 million to 200 million T cells were reported. All discovery cohort repertoires had been generated on a single sequencing platform. Both class I and class II loci were covered by HLA typing, at four-digit resolution. Among roughly 400 genotyped donors of the cohort, an average of around 250,000 unique TCR beta nucleotide sequences was sequenced per donor, of which 15% to 20% were non-productive. In a later analysis, previously published TCR beta repertoires from hundreds of donors were re-analyzed and high-resolution HLA genotyping was added so that TCR occurrence patterns could be studied. Typing coverage differed by locus: A, B, C, DRB1 and DQB1 were typed in about 629-630 donors, DQA1 in about 500, DPA1 in some 600, and DPB1 in 400 to 490. The T cell repertoires of about 700 subjects were profiled by immunosequencing and related to cytomegalovirus serostatus. A separate validation cohort of some 130 different subjects was used in addition to the approximately 700-subject first cohort. In the later analysis, no new phenotypic data were used to find candidate immune exposures; instead, reliance was placed on TCR beta sequences and their occurrence across donors. About 280 gigabases of sequencing data and around 85 million unique TCR sequences made up an early release that covered some 640 HLA-typed donors. Four to six DR-DQ haplotypes were handled as single units for association and clustering, since linkage in the cohort was strong. In an earlier analysis of about 590 of the donors, high-throughput TCR beta sequencing was used to judge whether each TCR beta V gene segment behaved as functional or pseudogenic. The study combined high-throughput TCR immunosequencing, statistical association of individual TCRs with disease status, and machine learning to predict cytomegalovirus infection status. Among the approximately 430 genotyped donors, more than 70% belonged to the genetic ancestry cluster associated with self-reported Caucasian donors. The study aimed to test whether signatures of past pathogen exposure could be identified by cataloging public T cell receptors. Donor age, sex, ethnicity and CMV serostatus were compiled together with the repertoire data. Genome-wide SNP genotypes for about 55% of the roughly 670 donors were used in a later genetic analysis, which treated that subset as a discovery cohort. Summary of the overall study and its limitations: A few of the identified cytomegalovirus-associated TCR beta chains were confirmed in vitro to be specific for cytomegalovirus antigens. CMV serostatus was the only immune exposure information available for the cohort. Compared with the 666-donor mean, donors in an Asian-associated ancestry cluster had fewer N-insertions in productive TCRs, according to a later genetic analysis. The presence/absence analyses assumed that sequencing depth was roughly uniform across donors, and that assumption may not be true. Specific HLA alleles were associated with some 15,000 TCR beta sequences at a false discovery rate of 0.05 in a later analysis. Correlated functional status among segregating V segments might be attributable to linkage disequilibrium, but an unknown experimental factor could not be ruled out. When HLA alleles, especially DR and DQ, strongly co-occurred, attributing TCR associations to individual alleles was difficult. Some IMGT-functional V segments, including TRBV6-2 and TRBV6-3, could not be told apart with the 87-base-pair reads, so those segments were excluded. Cytomegalovirus status was reported to be diagnosed by the classifier with high specificity and sensitivity in both the original and validation cohorts. The authors suggested that the approach could potentially be extended to other disease states and immunological phenotypes. Broadly in line with IMGT annotations, most TCR beta V segments showed up in productive rearrangements about 87% or about 30% of the time in an earlier analysis of 587 of the donors. In the study, approximately 160 TCR beta chains were listed as associated with cytomegalovirus. According to a later analysis, TCR association rates differed among HLA loci, with DRB1 alleles showing the most associated TCRs and HLA-C alleles showing the fewest. Most CMV-associated TCR beta chains appeared to be HLA-restricted in a later analysis, and the HLA associations seemed to be driven largely by CMV exposure. Because HLA typing was missing for some donors at each locus, association tests included only the typed subset. A further reported finding was that TCR beta sequences accurately predicted the HLA-A and HLA-B alleles for most subjects in the first cohort. A later analysis found that HLA-associated TCR beta chains were more clonally expanded and had lower generation probabilities than equally common non-associated chains. In a later analysis, several top co-occurrence clusters were reported to appear linked to parvovirus B19, influenza, CMV and Epstein-Barr virus. A cluster of highly shared sequence variants was judged likely to be a technical artifact of the sequencing pipeline. Because counts were too low, some 17 rarely observed V segments, including chromosome 9 orphons, were excluded from the earlier analysis of fewer than 650 of the donors. Most TCR sequences were seen in very few donors, while some public TCRs were found in many individuals. Only TCR beta chains were sequenced in this cohort, and the absence of alpha or paired-chain data limited detectable features. V-gene and J-gene trimming of TCR beta chains was associated with a missense DCLRE1C variant in a later genetic analysis, and the association was replicated in an independent cohort.

Receptor libraries were prepared by the immunoSEQ multiplex PCR assay. For the multiplex PCR, a mixture combining 60 forward primers for TCR Vbeta segments and 13 reverse primers for TCR Jbeta segments was used. The CDR3 region of rearranged TCR beta genes was amplified from genomic DNA with a multiplex PCR assay. The Illumina HiSeq System was used to sequence the amplified TCR beta libraries as 87-base-pair reads. The study's processing was this. Across the 500 to 700 repertoires, a later analysis counted some 81 million unique TCR beta chains, 8.5 million to 12 million of which were shared by at least two donors. A nearest-neighbor algorithm error-corrected the raw reads and collapsed the reads into unique sequences, merging closely related sequences to remove PCR and sequencing errors. CDR3 sequences were aligned to IMGT reference sequences to assign V, D and J gene segments. For a sequence to be retained, a match of at least six nucleotides to both a V gene segment and a J gene segment was required. A rearrangement counted as productive if the CDR3 had no stop codons and remained in frame with V and J, and every other rearrangement counted as non-productive. CDR3 was defined according to IMGT convention as the region running from the second conserved V-encoded cysteine to the conserved J-encoded phenylalanine. The earlier analysis of a few hundred of the donors excluded any sequence lacking an unambiguous match to a single V gene segment. In an earlier analysis of 450 to 700 of the donors, V segments were called functional above 56.7% productive rearrangements and were called segregating when the between-donor standard deviation exceeded 5%. A statistical classification framework was built to diagnose cytomegalovirus status from the catalog of TCR beta chain sequences. In a later analysis, V and J genes were assigned by comparing TCR nucleotide sequences against IMGT/GENE-DB human TR gene sequences. A later analysis assigned CDR3 sequences and most-parsimonious VDJ recombination scenarios with the TCRdist pipeline. In a later analysis, each TCR beta chain was defined by its CDR3 amino acid sequence together with its V-gene family, and reads without a unique V-gene family were excluded. As a way to deal with suspected cross-contamination and a sequencing artifact, a later analysis dropped more than 500 nucleotide sequences that were highly shared and had low generation probability. In a later analysis, a clonal expansion index was calculated for each public chain from normalized within-repertoire ranks of inferred template counts. Generation probabilities in a later analysis came from a VDJ recombination model fitted to out-of-frame rearrangements, and those results were checked against IGoR. Hypergeometric tests were used in a later analysis to score TCR-TCR, TCR-HLA and TCR-CMV co-occurrence, with a repertoire-size bias correction applied to the TCR pairs. To estimate false discovery rates, a later analysis permuted the HLA or CMV assignments 20 times. In a later analysis, co-occurring TCRs were grouped with DBSCAN, and TCRdist sequence similarity was added when clustering was performed within HLA-allele-positive subsets. Repertoires with fewer than 30,000 or more than 120,000 public chains were left out of co-occurrence clustering, as were a handful of repertoires with anomalous nucleotide sharing. Not all clones reach the TCRdb copy of this immuneACCESS table, which keeps in-frame sequences only. Checked studies attribute under half of the gap to unresolved V genes and leave the rest unexplained. The D gene and trimming were derived from the DNA, and the V and J assignments and clone size from that table. The sample has about 150,000 clones on record, approximately 10% of them singletons. The ten largest clonotypes hold roughly 7.2% of the sample.

V and J are trimmed by 6 bases and 6 bases, and the gene matches miss 9 bases of the junction. The CDR3, from cysteine to phenylalanine, totals 14 residues. The kept DNA is CDR3 alone, 42 bases in frame from the first base. CDR1 and CDR2 are read off the germline V gene (reference sequence) as SGHAT and FQDESV. The cohort comprised fewer than 700 healthy bone marrow donors. All cohort members were sampled while nominally healthy, although unrecorded immune exposures were likely present. The donor was CMV seropositive and belonged to the group of about 290 seropositive cohort members. Every donor gave a peripheral blood sample, and the peripheral blood mononuclear cells from that sample were used for TCR beta sequencing. Genomic DNA extraction from the blood cell samples was performed with the Qiagen DNeasy Blood Extraction Kit.

The sequence was obtained from a woman aged 40 to 50 in good health and CMV-seropositive. Input material: PBMCs. The chain couples TRBV11-1 to TRBJ1-1; 8 bases in the junction line up with TRBD1. CDR3 region: CASRPWTGTAEAFF. The DNA is TGTGCCAGCAGGCCCTGGACAGGGACCGCTGAAGCTTTCTTT.